This record looks at one T cell receptor (beta chain) sequence and its context. The antigen is unknown. The source of the sample is a study of T cell responses to AZD1222 COVID-19 vaccine. Broader study findings: Of the AZD1222 recipients, only five to seven were seropositive at baseline. Without day 14 samples, only post-peak T cell repertoires were studied.

Repertoires were generated with immunoSEQ multiplex PCR, while TCRdb's copy carries only in-frame clones and drops some. The data show around 130,000 clones, with roughly 87% seen just once and about 9.9% held by the top ten. Pooling covered second doses at about 4 or about 12 weeks. This CDR3 has 11 amino acids. CDR1 is SGHNT, CDR2 YYREEE, per germline (reference sequence). V lost 5 bases, J lost 11 bases, and 10 bases lay in between. This material consisted of peripheral blood, taken 28 days after the second AZD1222 dose. V is TRBV5-4 and J is TRBJ2-2; no clear D gene. The clonotype comes from an adult who received the AZD1222 COVID-19 vaccine. The CDR3 nucleotides are TGTGCCAGCAGAGTCCGCGGAGAGCTGTTTTTT. It specifies CASRVRGELFF.